This T cell receptor (beta chain) was sequenced during a study of blood T cell repertoires in COVID-19. Study-level background: Sites in the United States, Italy and Spain provided acute and convalescent COVID-19 samples. T cells, B-cell-depleted T cells, or PBMCs provided the cDNA or gDNA that served as material.

V was cut by 0 bases and J by 6 bases, with 11 bases left in between. This CDR3 contains 15 residues. From germline, CDR1 is LGHNA and CDR2 YSLEER. The authors' processing: Estimation of nucleated cell counts relied on the amplification of reference gene primers. Measured with immunoSEQ multiplex PCR; TCRdb has only the in-frame clones, and not every one. The V and J calls and clone size were taken over from that table, and D and trimming were inferred from the DNA. This table holds some 70,000 clones, more than 90% found once. The source of this sequence is a human donor with active COVID-19. The donor label of this sample is uncertain. Sequenced: peripheral blood. V is TRBV4-3 and J is TRBJ2-2, with D possibly matching TRBD2 (6 bases). CDR3 in DNA: TGCGCCAGCAGCCAAGATAAGGGCGGGGCCGGGGAGCTGTTTTTT. Translated: CASSQDKGGAGELFF.